Shown below are 20 T cell receptor beta chains from a single sample sequenced in a study of shared clonotypes between healthy human individuals. The repertoire was sequenced with immunoSEQ multiplex PCR; TCRdb's copy has only in-frame clones and lacks some. The sample carries roughly 1.5 million clones, approximately 98% recorded once. Input material: naive CD4+ T cells sorted from blood. Subset in this sample: CD45RA+ positively selected. Receptors originate from a young man in good health.

The V call is TRBV30, the J call TRBJ2-1; 8 bases fit TRBD1. With 2 bases clipped from V and 1 base from J, the junction kept 4 bases outside the gene matches. The CDR3 runs 15 residues. Per the germline V gene, CDR1 is GTSNPN and CDR2 is SVGIG (reference sequence). As DNA, the CDR3 is TGTGCCTGGAGTCCCGACAGGGGTTCCTACAATGAGCAGTTCTTC. Translation: CAWSPDRGSYNEQFF.

The chain uses TRBV18 and TRBJ2-6, with no clear D. The CDR3 has 19 amino acids. Per germline, CDR1 KGHSH and CDR2 LQKENI. V lost 1 base and J 0 bases, leaving 16 bases between the germline ends. The CDR3 DNA sequence: TGTGCCAGCTCACCACAGGGTTTGTCGGTGAGCTCTGGGGCCAACGTCCTGACTTTC. Its protein product is CASSPQGLSVSSGANVLTF.

The chain carries TRBV4-2 and TRBJ2-7; D is undetermined. Germline CDR1 is LGHNA and CDR2 is YNFKEQ. V lost 1 base, J lost 3 bases, and 7 bases lay in between. The CDR3 runs to 13 residues. The CDR3 is CASSQGGLYEQYF. The DNA for the CDR3 is TGTGCCAGCAGCCAAGGCGGTCTCTACGAGCAGTACTTC.

V and J are TRBV5-1 and TRBJ1-2, with D possibly TRBD1 on 5 matching bases. CDR3 length: 14 residues. Germline assignment: CDR1 SGHRS and CDR2 YFSETQ. The germline V and J ends were trimmed by 4 bases and 8 bases, with 18 bases remaining between them. The CDR3 loop is CASSPTPGQTGYTF. The DNA of the CDR3 is TGCGCCAGCAGCCCAACGCCGGGGCAGACAGGCTACACCTTC.

The J gene is TRBJ2-3, the V gene TRBV10-3; D unresolved. Trimming took off 4 bases at V and 4 bases at J, with 6 bases between the two ends. The CDR3 has 12 amino acids. Germline V gene data show CDR1 as ENHRY and CDR2 as SYGVKD. CDR3 in amino acids: CAISGQSDTQYF. In nucleotides, the CDR3 is TGTGCCATCAGTGGACAATCAGATACGCAGTATTTT.

This clone is a singleton in its sample. The CDR3, as DNA: TGTGCCAGCTCACAGGGGGCGCGCTATGGCTACACCTTC. Encoded protein: CASSQGARYGYTF. The chain couples TRBV18 to TRBJ1-2, with TRBD1 matching 7 bases. The CDR3 is 13 residues long. The trim removed 4 bases at V and 4 bases at J, leaving 3 bases unmatched. Germline assignment: CDR1 KGHSH and CDR2 LQKENI.

V is TRBV10-3 and J is TRBJ2-5; TRBD2 matches at 12 bases. Germline V gene sequence: CDR1 ENHRY, CDR2 SYGVKD. Trimming removed 2 bases from V and 2 bases from J; junction bases left unmatched: 3. The CDR3 consists of 16 residues. The CDR3 region has the DNA TGTGCCATCAGTGAGGCTAGCGGGAGGGTACAAGAGACCCAGTACTTC. Translation gives CAISEASGRVQETQYF.

The chain carries TRBV7-9 and TRBJ2-5; D might be TRBD1 or TRBD2, each matching 6 bases. Trimming shortened V by 3 bases and J by 5 bases, and 10 bases separated the two germline ends. CDR3 length: 13 residues. Germline V CDR1 and CDR2: SEHNR, FQNEAQ (reference sequence). The CDR3 here is CASSLGAGETQYF. CDR3 sequence (DNA): TGTGCCAGCAGCTTGGGGGCGGGGGAGACCCAGTACTTC.

For the CDR3, the DNA is TGTGCCAGCAGTTTCCAGGAGAACACTGAAGCTTTCTTT. Translation gives CASSFQENTEAFF. The chain links TRBV28 to TRBJ1-1; no clear D gene. The CDR3 is 13 amino acids. The germline V gene has CDR1 MDHEN and CDR2 SYDVKM. Trimming took 3 bases from V and 1 from J, leaving 6 bases between them.

The chain carries TRBV11-2 and TRBJ2-5; maybe TRBD1 (6 bases). Germline V gene sequence: CDR1 SGHAT, CDR2 FQNNGV. The CDR3 extends over 14 amino acids. Deletions cut 5 bases from V and 1 base from J, with 11 bases between. CDR3 DNA: TGTGCCAGCAGCGCCTCAGGGGCCCAAGAGACCCAGTACTTC. Translation: CASSASGAQETQYF. Based on the CDR3 plus reference TRBV11-2 and TRBJ2-5, the full variable domain is EAGVAQSPRYKIIEKRQSVAFWCNPISGHATLYWYQQILGQGPKLLIQFQNNGVVDDSQLPKDRFSAERLKGVDSTLKIQPAKLEDSAVYLCASSASGAQETQYFGPGTRLLVL.

This chain connects TRBV10-3 to TRBJ2-1; D perhaps matches TRBD2 (5 bases). The CDR3 length is 16 residues. CDR1 and CDR2 from the germline V gene are ENHRY and SYGVKD. The V and J ends lost 3 bases and 1 base respectively, with 13 bases between them. The CDR3 protein is CAISEYSVRSYNEQFF. The CDR3 nucleotides read TGTGCCATCAGTGAATATAGCGTGAGATCCTACAATGAGCAGTTCTTC.

This chain connects TRBV6-5 to TRBJ2-3; a possible D gene is TRBD1 (5 bases). CDR3 size: 14 residues. V lost 2 bases, J lost 6 bases, and 12 bases lay in between. Germline-derived CDR1 and CDR2 are MNHEY and SVGAGI. DNA of the CDR3: TGTGCCAGCAGTTACGGTGCAGGGCGGGATACGCAGTATTTT. This sequence encodes CASSYGAGRDTQYF.

The V and J genes are TRBV7-9 and TRBJ1-1, with 9 bases identical to TRBD1. Germline CDR1 is SEHNR and CDR2 is FQNEAQ (reference sequence). Trimming at V came to 0 bases and at J to 9 bases, leaving 11 bases not matched to a gene. This CDR3 is built from 16 residues. DNA of the CDR3: TGTGCCAGCAGCTTAGCCACAGGGGGCGAAGGGGAGAAAGCTTTCTTT. Its protein is CASSLATGGEGEKAFF.

This sequence joins TRBV19 and TRBJ1-2; D unresolved. The V gene lost 0 bases and the J gene lost 8 bases, with 16 bases spanning the gap. The CDR3 spans 15 residues. Germline V gives CDR1 LNHDA, CDR2 SQIVND (reference sequence). CDR3 nucleotides: TGTGCCAGTAGTATAGATCGAGCACGAAACGAGGGCTACACCTTC. Translated: CASSIDRARNEGYTF.

The V call is TRBV7-9, the J call TRBJ1-1; perhaps TRBD1 as D (5 bases). The ends were cut back, 8 bases at V and 1 base at J, with 17 bases in the middle. CDR3 length equals 15 residues. From germline, CDR1 is SEHNR and CDR2 FQNEAQ (reference sequence). The CDR3 coding sequence is TGTGCCAGCCGAGGATTCGGACAACCGAACACTGAAGCTTTCTTT. Its translation: CASRGFGQPNTEAFF. Using reference TRBV7-9 and TRBJ1-1 for the parts outside the CDR3, the full variable domain is DTGVSQNPRHKITKRGQNVTFRCDPISEHNRLYWYRQTLGQGPEFLTYFQNEAQLEKSRLLSDRFSAERPKGSFSTLEIQRTEQGDSAMYLCASRGFGQPNTEAFFGQGTRLTVV.

This sequence joins TRBV7-9 and TRBJ2-2; TRBD2 is a possible D gene (5 bases). The V end was cut by 6 bases, the J end by 3 bases, with 17 bases between. This CDR3 is 16 amino acids long. The germline gives CDR1 SEHNR, CDR2 FQNEAQ (reference sequence). CDR3 sequence (DNA): TGTGCCAGCAGTCCCGCCGGCGACTACCACACCGGGGAGCTGTTTTTT. Protein sequence: CASSPAGDYHTGELFF.

The chain employs TRBV29-1 and TRBJ2-2; 7 nucleotides agree with TRBD1. The CDR3 has 13 amino acids. Germline trimming cut 3 bases from V and 3 bases from J; bases unmatched to any gene: 1. In germline, CDR1 is SQVTM, CDR2 ANQGSEA. The chain's CDR3 is CSVEGQYTGELFF. The CDR3, as DNA: TGCAGCGTTGAGGGACAGTACACCGGGGAGCTGTTTTTT.

V gene TRBV11-2 combines with J gene TRBJ2-7; D is ambiguous. Germline CDR1 SGHAT, CDR2 FQNNGV. V was trimmed by 2 bases and J by 3 bases, leaving 8 bases between them. The CDR3 is 13 residues long. CDR3 sequence reads: CASSLMDLYEQYF. CDR3 sequence (DNA): TGTGCCAGCAGCTTAATGGACCTCTACGAGCAGTACTTC.

This clone was seen a single time. This chain links TRBV28 with TRBJ2-2, with 12 bases that match TRBD2. After removal of 8 bases from V and 8 bases from J, the junction contained 9 bases not matched to a gene. Germline CDR1 MDHEN, CDR2 SYDVKM. The CDR3 is 15 amino acids. The chain's CDR3 is CASLKLAGGRGELFF. In DNA, the CDR3 is TGTGCCAGCTTAAAACTAGCGGGAGGTCGAGGGGAGCTGTTTTTT.

The V call is TRBV7-9, the J call TRBJ2-7; D is unresolved. Germline CDR1 is SEHNR and CDR2 is FQNEAQ (reference sequence). The CDR3 has 12 amino acids. Trimming took 5 bases from V and 4 from J, leaving 9 bases between them. CDR3 DNA sequence: TGTGCCAGCAGCAATCGGATATACGAGCAGTACTTC. Its protein product is CASSNRIYEQYF.